This T cell receptor (beta chain) was identified in a study of shared clonotypes between healthy human individuals. CDR3 length: 12 amino acids. The ends were cut back, 4 bases at V and 10 bases at J, with 12 bases in the middle. Germline CDR1 is SGDLS and CDR2 is YYNGEE. Broader study findings: Rarefaction demonstrated incomplete sorted-subset sequencing despite large depth.

This clone has only a few counts. Antigen specificity is unknown. This table comes from immunoSEQ multiplex PCR, and its TCRdb copy is limited to in-frame clones, with some not included. The sample lists fewer than 850,000 clones, about 90% seen once, with less than 40% in the top ten. This sequence was found in a man in his late teens or twenties in good health. Some clones in this sample may be carry-over from other donors' samples. Sequenced material: memory CD8+ T cells from PBMCs. Noted subset: CD45RO+ cells pooled with CCR7-negative TemRA cells. The chain couples TRBV9 to TRBJ1-5; TRBD1 might be the D (5 bases). The CDR3 spells CASSPGQGPQHF. In DNA, the CDR3 is TGTGCCAGCAGCCCGGGGCAGGGACCCCAGCATTTT. The full variable domain, completed using reference TRBV9 and TRBJ1-5, is DSGVTQTPKHLITATGQRVTLRCSPRSGDLSVYWYQQSLDQGLQFLIQYYNGEERAKGNILERFSAQQFPDLHSELNLSSLELGDSALYFCASSPGQGPQHFGDGTRLSIL.